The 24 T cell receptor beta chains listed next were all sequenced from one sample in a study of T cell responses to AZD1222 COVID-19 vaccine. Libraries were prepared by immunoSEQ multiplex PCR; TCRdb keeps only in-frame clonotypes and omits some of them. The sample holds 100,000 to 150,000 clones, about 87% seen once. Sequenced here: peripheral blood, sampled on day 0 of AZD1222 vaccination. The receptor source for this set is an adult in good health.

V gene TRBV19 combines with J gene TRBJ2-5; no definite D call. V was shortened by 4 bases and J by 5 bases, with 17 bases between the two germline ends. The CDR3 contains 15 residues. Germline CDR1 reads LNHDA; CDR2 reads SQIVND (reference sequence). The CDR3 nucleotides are TGTGCCAGTAGTACGGATAGGATAGGTCGCGAGACCCAGTACTTC. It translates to CASSTDRIGRETQYF. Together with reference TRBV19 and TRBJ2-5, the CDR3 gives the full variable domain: DGGITQSPKYLFRKEGQNVTLSCEQNLNHDAMYWYRQDPGQGLRLIYYSQIVNDFQKGDIAEGYSVSREKKESFPLTVTSAQKNPTAFYLCASSTDRIGRETQYFGPGTRLLVL.

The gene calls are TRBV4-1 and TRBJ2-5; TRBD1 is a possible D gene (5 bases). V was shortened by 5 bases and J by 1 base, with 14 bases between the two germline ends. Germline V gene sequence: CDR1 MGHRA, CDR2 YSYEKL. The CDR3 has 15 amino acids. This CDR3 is CASSGGAGPQETQYF. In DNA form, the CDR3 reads TGCGCCAGCAGCGGCGGCGCAGGGCCCCAAGAGACCCAGTACTTC.

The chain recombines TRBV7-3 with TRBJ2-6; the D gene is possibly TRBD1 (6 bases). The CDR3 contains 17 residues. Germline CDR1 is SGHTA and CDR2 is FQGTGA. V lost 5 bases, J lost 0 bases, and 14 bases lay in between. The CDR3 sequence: CASSTGQTLSGANVLTF. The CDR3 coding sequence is TGTGCCAGCAGCACAGGACAGACCCTCTCTGGGGCCAACGTCCTGACTTTC.

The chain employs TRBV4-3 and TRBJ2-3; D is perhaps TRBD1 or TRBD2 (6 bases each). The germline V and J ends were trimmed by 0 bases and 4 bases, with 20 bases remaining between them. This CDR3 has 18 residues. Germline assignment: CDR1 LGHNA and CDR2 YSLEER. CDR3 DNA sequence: TGCGCCAGCAGCCAAGATCGGGTAGGGGGGCACGTGGCAGATACGCAGTATTTT. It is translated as CASSQDRVGGHVADTQYF.

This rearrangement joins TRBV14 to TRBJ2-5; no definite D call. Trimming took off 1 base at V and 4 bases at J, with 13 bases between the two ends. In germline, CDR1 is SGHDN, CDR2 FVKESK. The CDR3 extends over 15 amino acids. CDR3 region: CASSQVVNFGETQYF. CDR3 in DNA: TGTGCCAGCAGCCAAGTGGTAAACTTCGGAGAGACCCAGTACTTC.

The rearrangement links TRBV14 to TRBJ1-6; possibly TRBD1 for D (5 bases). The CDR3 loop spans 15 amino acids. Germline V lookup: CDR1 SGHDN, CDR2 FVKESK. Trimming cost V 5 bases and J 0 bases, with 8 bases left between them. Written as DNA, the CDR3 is TGTGCCAGCAGCTTTGGGGGCTCCTATAATTCACCCCTCCACTTT. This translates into CASSFGGSYNSPLHF.

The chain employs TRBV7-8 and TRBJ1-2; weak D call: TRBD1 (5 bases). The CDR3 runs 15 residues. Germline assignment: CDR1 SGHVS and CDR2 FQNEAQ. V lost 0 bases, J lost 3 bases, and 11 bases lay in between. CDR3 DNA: TGTGCCAGCAGCTTAGCGCGAGGGGCCGACTATGGCTACACCTTC. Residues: CASSLARGADYGYTF.

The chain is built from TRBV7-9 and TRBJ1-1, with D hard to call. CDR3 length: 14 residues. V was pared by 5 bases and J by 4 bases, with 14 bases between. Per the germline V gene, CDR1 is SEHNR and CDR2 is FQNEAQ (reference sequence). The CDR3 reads CASSVTDGSTEAFF. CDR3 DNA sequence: TGTGCCAGCAGCGTGACGGACGGTTCCACTGAAGCTTTCTTT. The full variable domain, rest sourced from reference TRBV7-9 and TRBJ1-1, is DTGVSQNPRHKITKRGQNVTFRCDPISEHNRLYWYRQTLGQGPEFLTYFQNEAQLEKSRLLSDRFSAERPKGSFSTLEIQRTEQGDSAMYLCASSVTDGSTEAFFGQGTRLTVV.

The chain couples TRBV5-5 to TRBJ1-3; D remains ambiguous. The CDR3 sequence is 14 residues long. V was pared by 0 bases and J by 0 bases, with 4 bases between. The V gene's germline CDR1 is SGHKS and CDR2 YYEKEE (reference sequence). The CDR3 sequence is CASSLGVSGNTIYF. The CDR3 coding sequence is TGTGCCAGCAGCTTGGGGGTCTCTGGAAACACCATATATTTT. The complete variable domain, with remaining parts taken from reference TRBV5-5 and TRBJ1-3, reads DAGVTQSPTHLIKTRGQQVTLRCSPISGHKSVSWYQQVLGQGPQFIFQYYEKEERGRGNFPDRFSARQFPNYSSELNVNALLLGDSALYLCASSLGVSGNTIYFGEGSWLTVV.

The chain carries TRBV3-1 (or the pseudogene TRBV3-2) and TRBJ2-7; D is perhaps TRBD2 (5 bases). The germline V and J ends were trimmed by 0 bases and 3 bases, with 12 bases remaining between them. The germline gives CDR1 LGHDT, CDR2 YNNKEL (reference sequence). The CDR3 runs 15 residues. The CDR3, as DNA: TGTGCCAGCAGCCAAGAGGCATCCCGGGGCTACGAGCAGTACTTC. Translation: CASSQEASRGYEQYF.

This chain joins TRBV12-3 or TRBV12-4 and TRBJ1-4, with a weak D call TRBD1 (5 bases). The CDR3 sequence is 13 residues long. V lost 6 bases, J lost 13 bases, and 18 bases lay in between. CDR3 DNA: TGTGCCAGCAGCACATGGGAGGGGCAGGTACTGTTTTTT. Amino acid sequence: CASSTWEGQVLFF.

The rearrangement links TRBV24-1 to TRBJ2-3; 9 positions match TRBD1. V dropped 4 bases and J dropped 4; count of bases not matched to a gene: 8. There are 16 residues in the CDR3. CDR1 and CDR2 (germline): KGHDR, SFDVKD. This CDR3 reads CATSETGTGSSDTQYF. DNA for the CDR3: TGTGCCACCAGTGAGACCGGGACAGGGAGTTCAGATACGCAGTATTTT.

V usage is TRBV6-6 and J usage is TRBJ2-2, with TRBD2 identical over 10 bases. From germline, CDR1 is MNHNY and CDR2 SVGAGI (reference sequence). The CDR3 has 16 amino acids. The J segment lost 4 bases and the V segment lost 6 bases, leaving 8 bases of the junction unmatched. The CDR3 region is CASRNLAGAGTGELFF. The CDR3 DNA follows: TGTGCCAGCAGAAACCTAGCGGGAGCCGGCACCGGGGAGCTGTTTTTT.

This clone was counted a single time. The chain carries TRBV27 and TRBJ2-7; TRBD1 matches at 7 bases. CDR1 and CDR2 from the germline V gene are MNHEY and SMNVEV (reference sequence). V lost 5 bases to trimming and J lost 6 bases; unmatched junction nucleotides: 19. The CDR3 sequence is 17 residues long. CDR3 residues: CASSHYPLRQGLGEQYF. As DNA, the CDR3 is TGTGCCAGCAGTCATTACCCACTAAGACAGGGTTTGGGCGAGCAGTACTTC.

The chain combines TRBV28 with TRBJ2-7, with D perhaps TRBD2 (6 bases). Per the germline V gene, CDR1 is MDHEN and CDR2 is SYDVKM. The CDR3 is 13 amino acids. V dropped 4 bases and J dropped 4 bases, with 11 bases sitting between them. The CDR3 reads CASSWGGRYEQYF. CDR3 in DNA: TGTGCCAGCAGTTGGGGAGGACGGTACGAGCAGTACTTC. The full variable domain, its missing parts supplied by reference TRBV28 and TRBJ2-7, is DVKVTQSSRYLVKRTGEKVFLECVQDMDHENMFWYRQDPGLGLRLIYFSYDVKMKEKGDIPEGYSVSREKKERFSLILESASTNQTSMYLCASSWGGRYEQYFGPGTRLTVT.

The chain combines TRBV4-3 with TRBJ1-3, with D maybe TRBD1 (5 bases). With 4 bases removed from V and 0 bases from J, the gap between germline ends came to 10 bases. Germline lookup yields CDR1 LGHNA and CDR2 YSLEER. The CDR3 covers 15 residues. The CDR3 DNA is TGCGCCAGCAGCCTTGGGACCTCCTCTGGAAACACCATATATTTT. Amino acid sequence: CASSLGTSSGNTIYF.

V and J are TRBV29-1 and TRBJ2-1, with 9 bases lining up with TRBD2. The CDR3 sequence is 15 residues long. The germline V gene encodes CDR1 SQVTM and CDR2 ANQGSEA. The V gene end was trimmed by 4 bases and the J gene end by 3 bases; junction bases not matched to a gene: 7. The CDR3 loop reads CSVGGYSGSYNEQFF. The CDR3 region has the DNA TGCAGCGTTGGAGGATATAGCGGGAGCTACAATGAGCAGTTCTTC.

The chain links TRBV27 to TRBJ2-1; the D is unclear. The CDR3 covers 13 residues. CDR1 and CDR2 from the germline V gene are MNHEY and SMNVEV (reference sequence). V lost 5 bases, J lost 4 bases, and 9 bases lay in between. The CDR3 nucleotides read TGTGCCAGCAGTAACCATAATTACAATGAGCAGTTCTTC. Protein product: CASSNHNYNEQFF.

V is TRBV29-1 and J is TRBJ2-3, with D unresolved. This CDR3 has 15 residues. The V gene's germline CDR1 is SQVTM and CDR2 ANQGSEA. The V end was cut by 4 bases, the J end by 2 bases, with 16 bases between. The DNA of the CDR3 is TGCAGCGTTGTGTCTAGGGTGGGGATCACAGATACGCAGTATTTT. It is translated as CSVVSRVGITDTQYF.

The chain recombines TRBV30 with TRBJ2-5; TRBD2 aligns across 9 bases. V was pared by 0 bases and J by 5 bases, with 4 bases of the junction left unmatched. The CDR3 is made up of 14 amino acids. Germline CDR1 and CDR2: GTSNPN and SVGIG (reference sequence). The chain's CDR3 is CAWSVRREGETQYF. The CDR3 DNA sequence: TGTGCCTGGAGTGTACGGCGGGAGGGGGAGACCCAGTACTTC.

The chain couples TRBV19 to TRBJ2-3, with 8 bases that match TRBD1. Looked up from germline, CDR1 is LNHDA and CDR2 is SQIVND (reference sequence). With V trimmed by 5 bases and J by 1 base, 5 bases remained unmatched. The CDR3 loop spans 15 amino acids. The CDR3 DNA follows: TGTGCCAGTAGTGGGGACAGGTACCGCACAGATACGCAGTATTTT. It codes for CASSGDRYRTDTQYF. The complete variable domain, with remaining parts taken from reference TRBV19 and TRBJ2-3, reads DGGITQSPKYLFRKEGQNVTLSCEQNLNHDAMYWYRQDPGQGLRLIYYSQIVNDFQKGDIAEGYSVSREKKESFPLTVTSAQKNPTAFYLCASSGDRYRTDTQYFGPGTRLTVL.

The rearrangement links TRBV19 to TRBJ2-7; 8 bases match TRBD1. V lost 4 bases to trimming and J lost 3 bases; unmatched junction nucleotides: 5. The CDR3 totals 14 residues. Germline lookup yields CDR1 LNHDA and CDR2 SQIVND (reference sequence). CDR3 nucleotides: TGTGCCAGTAGTACCACAGGGGGGCTCTACGAGCAGTACTTC. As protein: CASSTTGGLYEQYF.

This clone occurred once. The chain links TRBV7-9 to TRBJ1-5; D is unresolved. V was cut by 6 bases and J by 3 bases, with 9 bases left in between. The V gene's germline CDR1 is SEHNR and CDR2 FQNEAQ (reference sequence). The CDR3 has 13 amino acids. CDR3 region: CASSELDNQPQHF. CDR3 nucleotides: TGTGCCAGCAGTGAGCTGGACAATCAGCCCCAGCATTTT. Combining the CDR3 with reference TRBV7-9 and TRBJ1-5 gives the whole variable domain DTGVSQNPRHKITKRGQNVTFRCDPISEHNRLYWYRQTLGQGPEFLTYFQNEAQLEKSRLLSDRFSAERPKGSFSTLEIQRTEQGDSAMYLCASSELDNQPQHFGDGTRLSIL.

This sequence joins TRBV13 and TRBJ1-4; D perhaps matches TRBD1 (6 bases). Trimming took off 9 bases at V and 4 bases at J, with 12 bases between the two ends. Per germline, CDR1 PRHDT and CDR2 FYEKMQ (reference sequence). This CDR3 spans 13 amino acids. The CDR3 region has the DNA TGTGCCAGTGGACAGAACCGTAATGAAAAACTGTTTTTT. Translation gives CASGQNRNEKLFF.